These 20 T cell receptor beta chains came from one sample sequenced in a study of blood T cell repertoires in COVID-19. Sequencing used immunoSEQ multiplex PCR; TCRdb keeps in-frame clones, though not all of them. The top ten hold around 4.8% of the sample, which has approximately 170,000 clones, roughly 80% seen once. The sequenced sample consisted of PBMCs or T cells enriched from blood (not recorded which). The source of these receptors is a woman in her 50s who had recovered from COVID-19.

The chain employs TRBV2 and TRBJ1-3; D is unresolved. The CDR3 loop spans 13 amino acids. Germline CDR1 reads SNHLY; CDR2 reads FYNNEI. Trimming took off 3 bases at V and 3 bases at J, with 6 bases between the two ends. The chain's CDR3 is CASSDSGGNTIYF. The DNA for the CDR3 is TGTGCCAGCAGTGATAGCGGTGGAAACACCATATATTTT. Full variable domain (remainder filled in from reference TRBV2 and TRBJ1-3): EPEVTQTPSHQVTQMGQEVILRCVPISNHLYFYWYRQILGQKVEFLVSFYNNEISEKSEIFDDQFSVERPDGSNFTLKIRSTKLEDSAMYFCASSDSGGNTIYFGEGSWLTVV.

The chain employs TRBV6-2 or TRBV6-3 and TRBJ2-5; the match to TRBD2 covers 13 bases. V shed 5 bases and J 5 bases; nucleotides not matched to a gene: 11. Germline-derived CDR1 and CDR2 are MNHEY and SVGEGT. The CDR3 totals 17 residues. CDR3 region: CASSPFPLAGGPETQYF. DNA of the CDR3: TGTGCCAGCAGTCCCTTTCCACTAGCGGGAGGGCCCGAGACCCAGTACTTC.

This rearrangement joins TRBV28 to TRBJ1-2; the D is unclear. The germline V gene has CDR1 MDHEN and CDR2 SYDVKM. The CDR3 totals 15 residues. V lost 6 bases and J lost 7, with 21 bases in between. CDR3 nucleotide sequence: TGTGCCAGCAGCCCCCTTTTTGAACGGGTGGTTGGCTACACCTTC. Its protein is CASSPLFERVVGYTF.

The V call is TRBV7-2, the J call TRBJ2-2, with TRBD2 identical over 7 bases. CDR1 is SGHTA, CDR2 FQGNSA, per germline. The CDR3 runs to 15 residues. Losses at the gene ends were 4 bases for V and 7 bases for J; bases not matched to a gene: 9. The CDR3 spells CASSSSTGGIGELFF. CDR3 DNA sequence: TGTGCCAGCAGCTCCTCGACGGGGGGAATCGGGGAGCTGTTTTTT.

The chain has TRBV5-8 and TRBJ2-1; D is possibly TRBD2 (5 bases). CDR1 and CDR2 (germline): SGHTS, YDEGEE. The V and J ends lost 4 bases and 0 bases respectively, with 11 bases between them. This CDR3 is built from 15 residues. CDR3 loop: CASSPRGSSYNEQFF. The CDR3 DNA reads TGTGCCAGCAGCCCTCGGGGTAGCTCCTACAATGAGCAGTTCTTC.

This chain joins TRBV4-3 and TRBJ1-2; D possibly corresponds to TRBD1 (6 bases). Germline loops: CDR1 LGHNA, CDR2 YSLEER. With 3 bases removed from V and 2 bases from J, the gap between germline ends came to 13 bases. The CDR3 is 15 residues long. Written as DNA, the CDR3 is TGCGCCAGCAGCCACGGACAGCTACTAAACTATGGCTACACCTTC. Its protein is CASSHGQLLNYGYTF.

CDR3 nucleotides: TGTGCCAGCAGGACCGGGACAGGGAGTAGGAATGAGCAGTTCTTC. It codes for CASRTGTGSRNEQFF. This chain connects TRBV27 to TRBJ2-1; TRBD1 aligns across 9 bases. The CDR3 runs to 15 residues. Per the germline V gene, CDR1 is MNHEY and CDR2 is SMNVEV (reference sequence). J lost 7 bases, V lost 6 bases, and 10 bases had no gene match.

This clone was seen a single time. The chain links TRBV18 to TRBJ2-5; D is possibly TRBD1 (5 bases). Germline V gene data show CDR1 as KGHSH and CDR2 as LQKENI. The CDR3 spans 14 residues. V dropped 3 bases and J dropped 5 bases, with 13 bases sitting between them. This chain's CDR3 is CASSPPGIGETQYF. CDR3 coding DNA: TGTGCCAGCTCACCCCCAGGGATAGGGGAGACCCAGTACTTC.

The V and J genes are TRBV7-6 and TRBJ2-5, with D perhaps matching TRBD1 (6 bases). The CDR3 length is 15 residues. CDR1 SGHVS and CDR2 FNYEAQ come from the germline V gene. Trimming pared 1 base from V and 4 bases from J, leaving 13 bases between. The DNA of the CDR3 is TGTGCCAGCAGCTTAGGCAGGGAACAGGGAGAGACCCAGTACTTC. Translation gives CASSLGREQGETQYF.

The chain combines TRBV7-8 with TRBJ1-2, with 11 positions matching TRBD1. This CDR3 has 15 residues. CDR1 and CDR2 (germline): SGHVS, FQNEAQ. With V trimmed by 3 bases and J by 3 bases, 3 bases remained unmatched. CDR3 coding DNA: TGTGCCAGCAGCTTGGGACAGGGGGTCTACTATGGCTACACCTTC. Translating it yields CASSLGQGVYYGYTF. The full variable domain, in which reference TRBV7-8 and TRBJ1-2 provide the parts outside the CDR3, is GAGVSQSPRYKVAKRGQDVALRCDPISGHVSLFWYQQALGQGPEFLTYFQNEAQLDKSGLPSDRFFAERPEGSVSTLKIQRTQQEDSAVYLCASSLGQGVYYGYTFGSGTRLTVV.

This clone was detected only a few times. This rearrangement joins TRBV28 to TRBJ1-3, with D maybe TRBD1 (5 bases). With 2 bases removed from V and 0 bases from J, the gap between germline ends came to 17 bases. This CDR3 spans 18 amino acids. Germline V gene data show CDR1 as MDHEN and CDR2 as SYDVKM. This CDR3 is CASSLPSWGRRSGNTIYF. Written as DNA, the CDR3 is TGTGCCAGCAGTTTACCCTCTTGGGGCAGGCGCTCTGGAAACACCATATATTTT.

The chain couples TRBV19 to TRBJ2-5, with TRBD2 matching over 8 bases. Germline values: CDR1 LNHDA, CDR2 SQIVND (reference sequence). The CDR3 contains 15 residues. Unmatched junction bases numbered 9, after V lost 5 bases and J lost 4 bases. CDR3 sequence reads: CASSGARAGGETQYF. The CDR3, as DNA: TGTGCCAGTAGTGGGGCCAGGGCGGGGGGAGAGACCCAGTACTTC.

This clone was counted ten times or more. The chain couples TRBV14 to TRBJ2-7; TRBD2 matches at 7 bases. This CDR3 has 14 residues. The ends lost 1 base at V and 6 bases at J; junction bases unmatched: 6. CDR1 is SGHDN, CDR2 FVKESK, per germline. The CDR3 loop is CASSQGSGGSEQYV. In DNA form, the CDR3 reads TGTGCCAGCAGCCAAGGGTCGGGGGGATCCGAGCAGTACGTC.

The V and J genes are TRBV24-1 and TRBJ2-1; TRBD2 might be the D (5 bases). The CDR3 covers 16 residues. Looked up from germline, CDR1 is KGHDR and CDR2 is SFDVKD. Trimming shortened V by 3 bases and J by 9 bases, and 20 bases separated the two germline ends. The CDR3 protein is CATSDSRTGFRGEQFF. The CDR3 nucleotides read TGTGCCACCAGTGATAGCCGGACTGGGTTTCGTGGTGAGCAGTTCTTC.

The rearrangement uses TRBV19 and TRBJ2-3; tentative D call: TRBD2 (5 bases). Germline loops: CDR1 LNHDA, CDR2 SQIVND (reference sequence). V gave up 6 bases and J gave up 1 base, with 14 bases separating them. There are 15 residues in the CDR3. The CDR3 here is CASSFRPEGTDTQYF. The CDR3 DNA follows: TGTGCCAGTAGCTTCCGACCGGAGGGCACAGATACGCAGTATTTT.

V is TRBV4-1 and J is TRBJ1-2; D gene unclear. The CDR3 totals 15 residues. V lost 0 bases and J lost 8, with 16 bases in between. Germline V CDR1 and CDR2: MGHRA, YSYEKL. Written as DNA, the CDR3 is TGCGCCAGCAGCCAAGACGGCGCAGGTCTCTTCGGCTACACCTTC. Protein sequence: CASSQDGAGLFGYTF.

The gene calls are TRBV7-9 and TRBJ2-2; 11 nucleotides match TRBD1. J was trimmed by 0 bases and V by 0 bases; bases with no gene match: 3. Germline-derived CDR1 and CDR2 are SEHNR and FQNEAQ (reference sequence). The CDR3 totals 18 residues. In DNA, the CDR3 is TGTGCCAGCAGCTTAGCGGGGACAGGGGGTGCGAACACCGGGGAGCTGTTTTTT. Protein sequence: CASSLAGTGGANTGELFF.

The chain carries TRBV28 and TRBJ2-7, with 7 bases that match TRBD1. CDR1 and CDR2 from the germline V gene are MDHEN and SYDVKM. There are 13 residues in the CDR3. V was clipped by 7 bases and J by 6 bases; unmatched bases: 9. CDR3 in amino acids: CASNGQVWGEQYV. DNA of the CDR3: TGTGCCAGCAACGGACAGGTTTGGGGCGAGCAGTACGTC.

J is TRBJ1-5 and V is TRBV2; D is unclear. V was shortened by 6 bases and J by 0 bases, with 6 bases between the two germline ends. Germline assignment: CDR1 SNHLY and CDR2 FYNNEI. CDR3 length equals 13 residues. CDR3 bases: TGTGCCAGCAGCGTTTATAGCAATCAGCCCCAGCATTTT. Translation gives CASSVYSNQPQHF.

The CDR3 DNA reads TGTGCCAGTAGTAGTGGACTAGCGGGAGACAATGAGCAGTTCTTC. It encodes CASSSGLAGDNEQFF. The J gene is TRBJ2-1, the V gene TRBV19, with TRBD2 matching over 13 bases. V lost 4 bases, J lost 5 bases, and 2 bases stayed unmatched. Germline loops: CDR1 LNHDA, CDR2 SQIVND (reference sequence). The CDR3 totals 15 residues.